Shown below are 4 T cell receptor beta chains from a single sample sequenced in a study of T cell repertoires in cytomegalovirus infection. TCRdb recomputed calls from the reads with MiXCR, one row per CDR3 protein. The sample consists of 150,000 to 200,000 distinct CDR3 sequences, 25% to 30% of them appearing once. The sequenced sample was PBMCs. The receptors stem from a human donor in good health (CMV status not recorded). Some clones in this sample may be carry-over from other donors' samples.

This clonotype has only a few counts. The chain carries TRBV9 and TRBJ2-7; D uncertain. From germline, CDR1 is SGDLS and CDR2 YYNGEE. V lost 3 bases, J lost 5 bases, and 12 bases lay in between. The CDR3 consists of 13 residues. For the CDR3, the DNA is TGTGCCAGCAGCGGGGATTCGTGGGACGAGCAGTACTTC. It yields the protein CASSGDSWDEQYF.

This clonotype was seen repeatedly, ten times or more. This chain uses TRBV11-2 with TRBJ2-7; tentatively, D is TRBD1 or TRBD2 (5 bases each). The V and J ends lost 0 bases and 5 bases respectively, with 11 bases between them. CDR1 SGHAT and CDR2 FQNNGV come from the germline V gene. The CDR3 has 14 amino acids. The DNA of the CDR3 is TGTGCCAGCAGCTTAGACAGGGAGTCGGACGAGCAGTACTTC. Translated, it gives CASSLDRESDEQYF.

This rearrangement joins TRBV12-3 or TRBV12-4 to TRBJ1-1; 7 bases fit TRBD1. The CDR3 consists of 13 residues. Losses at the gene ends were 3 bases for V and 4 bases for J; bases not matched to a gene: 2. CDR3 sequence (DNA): TGTGCCAGCAGTTTTGCAGGGGGCACTGAAGCTTTCTTT. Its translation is CASSFAGGTEAFF.

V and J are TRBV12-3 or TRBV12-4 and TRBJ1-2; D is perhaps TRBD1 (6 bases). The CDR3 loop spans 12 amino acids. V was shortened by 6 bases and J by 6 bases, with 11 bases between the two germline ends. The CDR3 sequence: CASRLAGDGYTF. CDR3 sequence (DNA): TGTGCCAGCAGACTAGCAGGGGATGGCTACACCTTC.